The 27 T cell receptor beta chains presented below share a single source sample, sequenced in a study of sequential checkpoint blockade in melanoma. Treatment reported: randomized to nivolumab then ipilimumab (arm A) or the reverse (arm B). Method: immunoSEQ multiplex PCR; TCRdb's copy keeps in-frame clones and lacks some. This table holds fewer than 4,500 clones, roughly 24% found once. The source material was tumor tissue (inferred from file names), sampled from a patient given nivolumab and ipilimumab in sequence. These receptors all come from a human donor with melanoma.

The chain has TRBV5-1 and TRBJ2-2, with 10 bases lining up with TRBD2. Germline V gene lookup returns CDR1 SGHRS and CDR2 YFSETQ. This CDR3 spans 14 amino acids. CDR3 nucleotides: TGCCCAAAGATGCTAGCGGGAGAAGCTGGGGAGCTGTTTTTT. Residues: CPKMLAGEAGELFF.

The J gene is TRBJ1-4, the V gene TRBV19; 9 bases line up with TRBD1. Germline V gives CDR1 LNHDA, CDR2 SQIVND (reference sequence). The V and J ends lost 3 bases and 8 bases, in that order; junction bases with no gene match: 13. The CDR3 is 17 amino acids. The CDR3 DNA sequence: TGTGCCAGTAGTATTATTCCGTCGGGGACAGGGAAAGAAAAACTGTTTTTT. It codes for CASSIIPSGTGKEKLFF.

This clone is deemed medium-sized. This chain uses TRBV6-8 with TRBJ1-2, with 10 bases fitting TRBD1. This CDR3 region has 17 residues. Germline-derived CDR1 and CDR2 are MNHGY and SAAAGT. Losses at the gene ends were 6 bases for V and 5 bases for J; bases not matched to a gene: 15. The CDR3 spells CASRDPGTGVGLYGYTF. CDR3 coding DNA: TGTGCCAGCAGAGATCCCGGGACAGGGGTCGGTCTATATGGCTACACCTTC.

The chain is built from TRBV28 and TRBJ1-4, with D perhaps matching TRBD1 (5 bases). CDR3 length equals 15 residues. Germline values: CDR1 MDHEN, CDR2 SYDVKM. Trimming removed 7 bases at V and 10 bases at J, with 22 bases between. CDR3 loop: CASKSQRGRAIKLFF. The CDR3 DNA follows: TGTGCCAGCAAATCCCAGAGGGGCAGGGCGATAAAACTGTTTTTT.

This clone was seen only a few times. The chain uses TRBV6-8 and TRBJ2-3; D might be TRBD1 (5 bases). CDR1 is MNHGY, CDR2 SAAAGT, per germline. Deletions cut 5 bases from V and 2 bases from J, with 8 bases between. This CDR3 spans 13 amino acids. CDR3 amino acids: CASSNRFTDTQYF. DNA for the CDR3: TGTGCCAGCAGTAACAGGTTCACAGATACGCAGTATTTT.

This clone occurred a few times. Here the CDR3 reads CASRLNRGNDSPLHF. CDR3 nucleotide sequence: TGTGCCAGCAGACTCAACAGGGGGAACGATTCACCCCTCCACTTT. The chain joins TRBV9 to TRBJ1-6; 8 nucleotides line up with TRBD1. The CDR3 runs to 15 residues. The germline V gene encodes CDR1 SGDLS and CDR2 YYNGEE. Trimming at V came to 5 bases and at J to 8 bases, leaving 9 bases not matched to a gene.

The V call is TRBV28, the J call TRBJ1-2; 8 bases fit TRBD1. Germline CDR1 and CDR2: MDHEN and SYDVKM. The CDR3 is made up of 14 amino acids. The ends lost 6 bases at V and 4 bases at J; junction bases unmatched: 7. DNA of the CDR3: TGTGCCAGCAGGATGACAGGGGAGGGCTATGGCTACACCTTC. Residues: CASRMTGEGYGYTF.

This clone was found many times. This chain uses TRBV11-3 with TRBJ2-7, with 9 bases fitting TRBD1. This CDR3 is built from 14 residues. Germline assignment: CDR1 SGHNT and CDR2 YENEEA. Trimming at V came to 4 bases and at J to 6 bases, leaving 7 bases not matched to a gene. The CDR3 is CASSSRDRVLEQYF. The CDR3 nucleotides are TGTGCCAGCAGCTCCCGGGACAGGGTCCTCGAGCAGTACTTC. Supplemented by reference TRBV11-3 and TRBJ2-7, the full variable domain reads EAGVVQSPRYKIIEKKQPVAFWCNPISGHNTLYWYLQNLGQGPELLIRYENEEAVDDSQLPKDRFSAERLKGVDSTLKIQPAELGDSAVYLCASSSRDRVLEQYFGPGTRLTVT.

This clone was observed a few times. CDR3 loop: CALALSGEQYF. In DNA, the CDR3 is TGTGCCCTCGCCCTTTCCGGGGAGCAGTACTTC. The chain joins TRBV12-5 to TRBJ2-7; D gene unclear. Germline values: CDR1 LGHNT, CDR2 FRNRAP. The CDR3 is made up of 11 amino acids.

Many counts were recorded for this clone. The CDR3 DNA reads TGTGCCAGCAGCTTAAATCGCGCAGGGTCGGGCGGGGAGCTGTTTTTT. Amino acids: CASSLNRAGSGGELFF. This chain connects TRBV11-3 to TRBJ2-2, with TRBD1 as a possible D gene (5 bases). The length of the CDR3 is 16 residues. Trimming shortened V by 2 bases and J by 7 bases, and 17 bases separated the two germline ends. Germline-derived CDR1 and CDR2 are SGHNT and YENEEA.

This clone is medium-sized (0.01 to 0.1%) in the sample. V and J are TRBV11-3 and TRBJ1-4; D might be TRBD1 (6 bases). Germline CDR1 SGHNT, CDR2 YENEEA. Trimming cost V 3 bases and J 4 bases, with 15 bases left between them. The CDR3 totals 16 residues. CDR3 nucleotides: TGTGCCAGCAGCTTGGGACCCCCAGGGGATAATGAAAAACTGTTTTTT. Amino acid sequence: CASSLGPPGDNEKLFF.

The chain links TRBV19 to TRBJ2-1; 9 bases align to TRBD1. CDR1 and CDR2 from the germline V gene are LNHDA and SQIVND (reference sequence). The ends lost 3 bases at V and 1 base at J; junction bases unmatched: 1. This CDR3 contains 15 residues. CDR3 residues: CASSIGTGSYNEQFF. CDR3 coding DNA: TGTGCCAGTAGTATCGGGACAGGGTCCTACAATGAGCAGTTCTTC.

The table lists this clone with a few counts. The rearrangement uses TRBV11-3 and TRBJ1-4; unclear D gene. Germline values: CDR1 SGHNT, CDR2 YENEEA. Trimming took off 2 bases at V and 1 base at J, with 11 bases between the two ends. This CDR3 spans 16 amino acids. The CDR3 region is CASSLKRWGTNEKLFF. CDR3 nucleotide sequence: TGTGCCAGCAGCTTAAAACGGTGGGGAACTAATGAAAAACTGTTTTTT.

CDR3 in DNA: TGTGCCAGCAGTTGGGGATTAGGAAACACCATATATTTT. Translated: CASSWGLGNTIYF. The V call is TRBV28, the J call TRBJ1-3; D unresolved. The germline V gene has CDR1 MDHEN and CDR2 SYDVKM. The CDR3 extends over 13 amino acids. V lost 4 bases, J lost 4 bases, and 8 bases lay in between.

This clone was observed a few times. The chain combines TRBV19 with TRBJ1-5, with TRBD1 as a possible D gene (5 bases). Per germline, CDR1 LNHDA and CDR2 SQIVND (reference sequence). V was trimmed by 7 bases and J by 0 bases, leaving 13 bases between them. The CDR3 covers 15 residues. CDR3 region: CASTRTIHSNQPQHF. CDR3 in DNA: TGTGCCAGTACCCGGACAATCCATAGCAATCAGCCCCAGCATTTT.

This clone occurred many times. The chain combines TRBV9 with TRBJ1-5; 7 bases align to TRBD1. This CDR3 has 20 residues. V shed 5 bases and J 2 bases; nucleotides not matched to a gene: 22. Germline V gives CDR1 SGDLS, CDR2 YYNGEE. The CDR3 here is CASSDNAGDRRTLGNQPQHF. The CDR3 DNA sequence: TGTGCCAGCAGTGATAATGCGGGGGACAGACGAACTTTGGGCAATCAGCCCCAGCATTTT.

This clone was seen a few times. This chain joins TRBV9 and TRBJ2-1; no definite D call. Germline values: CDR1 SGDLS, CDR2 YYNGEE. Deletions cut 5 bases from V and 5 bases from J, with 11 bases between. This CDR3 is 13 amino acids long. Here the CDR3 DNA reads TGTGCCAGCAGTCCCTATAGGGACAATGAGCAGTTCTTC. Residues: CASSPYRDNEQFF.

This clone counts as medium-sized. The V call is TRBV11-3, the J call TRBJ1-6, with D uncertain. The length of the CDR3 is 14 residues. V was shortened by 5 bases and J by 5 bases, with 10 bases between the two germline ends. Germline-derived CDR1 and CDR2 are SGHNT and YENEEA. The CDR3 nucleotides are TGTGCCAGCAGCCCGCGGGCCGATAATTCACCCCTCCACTTT. Translating gives CASSPRADNSPLHF. Using reference TRBV11-3 and TRBJ1-6 for the parts outside the CDR3, the full variable domain is EAGVVQSPRYKIIEKKQPVAFWCNPISGHNTLYWYLQNLGQGPELLIRYENEEAVDDSQLPKDRFSAERLKGVDSTLKIQPAELGDSAVYLCASSPRADNSPLHFGNGTRLTVT.

The rearrangement links TRBV5-1 to TRBJ2-5; 8 nucleotides agree with TRBD2. The CDR3 loop spans 15 amino acids. Unmatched junction bases numbered 6, after V lost 0 bases and J lost 5 bases. Germline CDR1 and CDR2: SGHRS and YFSETQ. The CDR3 sequence: CASSLDSGSLETQYF. CDR3 nucleotides: TGCGCCAGCAGCTTGGACAGCGGGAGCTTGGAGACCCAGTACTTC.

This chain uses TRBV19 with TRBJ2-6, with a tentative D call TRBD1 (6 bases). Trimming cost V 9 bases and J 6 bases, with 18 bases left between them. Germline lookup yields CDR1 LNHDA and CDR2 SQIVND (reference sequence). The CDR3 spans 15 residues. CDR3 sequence (DNA): TGTGCCAGCCAAGGTACAGGGTCTCAGGCCAACGTCCTGACTTTC. This encodes CASQGTGSQANVLTF.

CDR3: CSVEDPLGRELFF. CDR3 DNA: TGCAGCGTTGAAGATCCGCTGGGACGGGAGCTGTTTTTT. The V gene is TRBV29-1, the J gene TRBJ2-2; D is tentatively TRBD1 or TRBD2 (5 bases each). Trimming stripped 0 bases from V and 9 bases from J, with 11 bases between. CDR3 length equals 13 residues. The germline gives CDR1 SQVTM, CDR2 ANQGSEA.

This clone occurred once. J is TRBJ2-5 and V is TRBV19, with D possibly matching TRBD2 (6 bases). The CDR3 is made up of 14 amino acids. Trimming shortened V by 3 bases and J by 1 base, and 9 bases separated the two germline ends. In germline, CDR1 is LNHDA, CDR2 SQIVND (reference sequence). This CDR3 reads CASSIGRGQETQYF. The CDR3 DNA is TGTGCCAGTAGTATCGGGAGAGGCCAAGAGACCCAGTACTTC.

In this sample, this clone is medium-sized. The rearrangement uses TRBV4-1 and TRBJ1-1; no clear D. Looked up from germline, CDR1 is MGHRA and CDR2 is YSYEKL. V lost 4 bases to trimming and J lost 0 bases, with 15 bases between them. This CDR3 is built from 16 residues. CDR3 in DNA: TGCGCCAGCAGCCCCGATGCGGGCAGATTGAACACTGAAGCTTTCTTT. Protein: CASSPDAGRLNTEAFF.

The V and J genes are TRBV19 and TRBJ2-7, with TRBD2 identical over 11 bases. CDR1 and CDR2 (germline): LNHDA, SQIVND (reference sequence). This CDR3 is 15 amino acids long. V dropped 3 bases and J dropped 0; count of bases not matched to a gene: 1. DNA of the CDR3: TGTGCCAGTAGTATGACTAGCGGGACCTCCTACGAGCAGTACTTC. This codes for CASSMTSGTSYEQYF.

The chain recombines TRBV18 with TRBJ2-3, with D perhaps matching TRBD1 or TRBD2 (5 bases each). Germline lookup yields CDR1 KGHSH and CDR2 LQKENI. Trimming removed 3 bases from V and 0 bases from J, with 10 bases in between. The CDR3 length is 15 residues. The CDR3 region is CASSPGVYSTDTQYF. The CDR3 DNA sequence: TGTGCCAGCTCACCGGGGGTTTATAGCACAGATACGCAGTATTTT.

The chain links TRBV5-3 to TRBJ2-2; D assignment may be TRBD1 or TRBD2 (6 bases each). TRBV5-3 is recorded as an ORF, its role being uncertain. The ends were cut back, 1 base at V and 4 bases at J, with 14 bases in the middle. The CDR3 totals 16 residues. The CDR3 region has the DNA TGTGCCAGAAGCTTGTGGGGGGCGCCTGGCACCGGGGAGCTGTTTTTT. Translating gives CARSLWGAPGTGELFF.

By share, this clone ranks as medium-sized. The CDR3 here is CASSATSGNTGELFF. DNA of the CDR3: TGTGCCAGCAGCGCCACTAGCGGCAACACCGGGGAGCTGTTTTTT. The gene calls are TRBV9 and TRBJ2-2; the match to TRBD2 covers 8 bases. Germline V gene sequence: CDR1 SGDLS, CDR2 YYNGEE. V trimming: 3 bases; J trimming: 2 bases; junction bases outside the gene matches: 3. The CDR3 runs 15 residues.